This note documents a single T cell receptor beta chain sequence. Only a few counts were recorded for this clone. Its antigen specificity is not known. Qualities for individual bases were not recorded, and no much larger clone is one base off. The data were taken from a study of T cell responses to AZD1222 COVID-19 vaccine (TCRdb year 2021). About the full investigation: TCR sequencing covered roughly 230 trial participants: approximately 200 given two doses of AZD1222 and about 26 given two doses of MenACWY control vaccine. Trial participants were enrolled into age subgroups of 18-55, 56-69 and 70-plus years, which contained approximately 150, 28 and 58 TCR-sequenced participants, respectively.

What the authors observed across the whole study: Conclusions about previously exposed vaccinees were limited because only six AZD1222 recipients were SARS-CoV-2 seropositive at baseline. Participants were mostly white British and included more females than males, and it was suggested by the authors that clonal diversity may have been underestimated. Reportedly, almost half of the unique spike-specific TCRs recognized epitopes lying outside the regions that are mutated in the B.1.351 and B.1.1.7 variants. The whole spike protein was spanned by vaccine-associated CD4 TCRs, and dominant responses were seen in regions 160-218 and 743-854. No day 14 peak-response samples were available, so repertoires were characterized only after the peak T cell response. A significant rise in spike-specific TCR breadth and depth was observed after two AZD1222 doses relative to day 0 and relative to MenACWY recipients. The 56-69-year group was small, and its depth increase did not reach significance, likely because of low power.

The sample's time point label, in plain terms: about 28 days (+/-7) after the second vaccine dose. Because spike-specific TCR depth and breadth did not differ between the two schedules, AZD1222 recipients who got a second dose at roughly 4 weeks were pooled with those who got a second dose at roughly 12 weeks. Samples from vaccinated people were obtained from the UK trials COV001 and COV002, which included a single-blind randomized controlled phase 2/3 trial of AZD1222 (ChAdOx1 nCoV-19) in healthy adults. For TCRbeta chain sequencing, PBMC samples were collected from trial participants at day 0 and at day 28 after the second dose. The CDR3 regions of human TCRbeta chains were analyzed by immunosequencing. From the authors' description of their analysis: TCRs in the repertoires were compared against a reference library of SARS-CoV-2-specific TCRs that had been generated with the MIRA antigen-specificity platform. Breadth was defined as the fraction of unique TCRs that were SARS-CoV-2-associated, and depth was defined as the fraction of total T cells that were SARS-CoV-2-associated. Using the MIRA data, each spike-specific TCR was assigned both to the spike region to which the TCR was reactive and to a CD4 or CD8 class. Log10-transformed breadth and depth values were compared by one-way ANOVA with Sidak's multiple comparisons tests. Imported from immuneACCESS, the table was reduced by TCRdb to in-frame sequences with V and J called. These copies leave out some clones; in studies compared against another copy, an unresolved V gene accounts for under half, and the cause of the remainder is not known. The DNA gave D and trimming, while V, J and clone size come from that table. The sample table shows under 150,000 clones, and approximately 82% are seen once. In total, the top ten clones hold around 27% of the sample.

The sample in question was peripheral blood, obtained 28 days after the second AZD1222 dose. The origin of this receptor is an adult who received the AZD1222 COVID-19 vaccine.

The DNA is TGCGCCAGCAGTGAGTCATGGGGGCCCTACGAGCAGTACTTC. Its protein product is CASSESWGPYEQYF. Recombination connected TRBV10-2 to TRBJ2-7, and possibly TRBD1, on 6 matching bases. Measured from the cysteine to the phenylalanine, the CDR3 is 14 residues long. Only the CDR3 DNA is retained, 42 bases long and in frame from the first base. The germline V gene gives CDR1 as WSHSY and CDR2 as SAAADI. The V end loses 0 bases and the J end loses 2 bases, and a stretch of 8 bases separates them.